The T cell receptor (beta chain) described here comes from a study of early T cells in non-severe SARS-CoV-2 infection. This clonotype was seen more than once but under ten times. MiXCR was run by TCRdb on the 5' RACE reads, yielding one entry per CDR3 protein. The sample holds more than 90,000 distinct CDR3 sequences, approximately 11% seen once. Trimming left V 0 bases short and J 4 bases short, with 7 bases between. The CDR3 loop spans 13 amino acids. Looked up from germline, CDR1 is SQVTM and CDR2 is ANQGSEA. The receptor's source is an adult who was a healthcare worker with PCR-confirmed SARS-CoV-2 infection or an uninfected control (not recorded which). The chain recombines TRBV29-1 with TRBJ1-5, with D possibly being TRBD1 (5 bases). Material for sequencing was whole blood. The CDR3 region has the DNA TGCAGCGTTGAAGAGGGACTTAATCAGCCCCAGCATTTT. Its protein is CSVEEGLNQPQHF.